Listed below are T cell receptor beta chains from one sample, sequenced in a study of shared clonotypes between healthy human individuals. Sequencing was performed with immunoSEQ multiplex PCR; in TCRdb, only in-frame clones are kept and a portion is missing. The sample records some 2 million clones, roughly 95% being singletons. Specimen: naive CD8+ T cells sorted from blood. The receptors derive from a young man in good health. CDR3s include the opening cysteine and the closing phenylalanine or tryptophan. A D gene is named only where the DNA matches it firmly. The size entry is marked missing in some rows and otherwise reads once, few, many or a size class.

D	V	J	size	CDR3	DNA
NA	TRBV11-2	TRBJ1-1	NA	CASSLWAGAEAFF	TGTGCCAGCAGCTTGTGGGCGGGCGCTGAAGCTTTCTTT
NA	TRBV10-2	TRBJ2-3	NA	CASSEFPAGPSTDTQYF	TGCGCCAGCAGTGAGTTCCCGGCGGGCCCTAGCACAGATACGCAGTATTTT
NA	TRBV27	TRBJ2-1	NA	CASSLVSNNEQFF	TGTGCCAGCAGTTTAGTAAGCAACAATGAGCAGTTCTTC
NA	TRBV4-1	TRBJ2-2	NA	CASSQDFFTGELFF	TGCGCCAGCAGCCAAGATTTTTTTACCGGGGAGCTGTTTTTT
NA	TRBV10-1	TRBJ2-6	NA	CASSDRQSLPSGANVLTF	TGCGCCAGCAGTGATCGACAGAGCCTACCCTCTGGGGCCAACGTCCTGACTTTC
NA	TRBV4-1	TRBJ1-1	few	CASSQVGGVHTEAFF	TGCGCCAGCAGCCAAGTCGGCGGGGTGCACACTGAAGCTTTCTTT
NA	TRBV7-8	TRBJ2-7	NA	CASSLAPWYEQYF	TGTGCCAGCAGCTTAGCGCCGTGGTACGAGCAGTACTTC
NA	TRBV27	TRBJ1-4	NA	CASSRSGGSGEKLFF	TGTGCCAGCTCACGTTCCGGGGGCAGCGGCGAAAAACTGTTTTTT
TRBD1	TRBV27	TRBJ1-2	NA	CASSATGGYGYTF	TGTGCCAGCAGTGCGACAGGGGGCTATGGCTACACCTTC
NA	TRBV13	TRBJ2-1	NA	CASSLEGLALMDEQFF	TGTGCCAGCAGCTTAGAGGGGCTAGCGCTAATGGATGAGCAGTTCTTC
NA	TRBV7-3	TRBJ2-1	NA	CASSLFDLQHGEQFF	TGTGCCAGCAGCCTCTTCGACCTCCAACACGGCGAGCAGTTCTTC
TRBD1	TRBV6-5	TRBJ2-7	NA	CASSFNRDSGFEQYF	TGTGCCAGCAGTTTCAATAGGGACAGCGGCTTCGAGCAGTACTTC
TRBD2	TRBV27	TRBJ2-7	NA	CASSLLSVAGAYEQYF	TGTGCCAGCAGTTTATTATCGGTGGCGGGAGCCTACGAGCAGTACTTC
TRBD1	TRBV7-9	TRBJ1-2	NA	CASSLLTRGPSNYGYTF	TGTGCCAGCAGCCTTTTGACCAGGGGGCCTTCTAACTATGGCTACACCTTC
NA	TRBV4-2	TRBJ2-1	NA	CASSLARNEQFF	TGTGCCAGCAGCCTAGCTAGGAACGAGCAGTTCTTC
TRBD1	TRBV4-1	TRBJ2-7	NA	CASSQGQGAGEQYF	TGCGCCAGCAGCCAAGGGCAGGGGGCCGGCGAGCAGTACTTC
NA	TRBV6-4	TRBJ2-1	once	CASSDSQGWEQFF	TGTGCCAGCAGTGACTCGCAGGGGTGGGAGCAGTTCTTC
TRBD1	TRBV13	TRBJ1-2	NA	CASSLEGTAFYGYTF	TGTGCCAGCAGCTTAGAAGGGACAGCTTTCTATGGCTACACCTTC
NA	TRBV27	TRBJ2-5	NA	CASTHARETQYF	TGTGCCAGCACCCACGCTCGAGAGACCCAGTACTTC
NA	TRBV2	TRBJ1-2	NA	CASSKTNEGRRYGYTF	TGTGCCAGCTCCAAGACTAATGAAGGCAGGCGGTATGGCTACACCTTC
NA	TRBV4-1	TRBJ2-5	NA	CASSQGRNQETQYF	TGCGCCAGCAGCCAAGGCCGGAACCAAGAGACCCAGTACTTC
NA	TRBV6-1	TRBJ2-5	NA	CASSEARGLGETQYF	TGTGCCAGCAGTGAAGCGAGGGGCTTGGGGGAGACCCAGTACTTC
NA	TRBV27	TRBJ2-3	once	CASSYEGSRTDTQYF	TGTGCCAGCAGTTATGAGGGGTCAAGGACAGATACGCAGTATTTT
NA	TRBV29-1	TRBJ2-7	once	CSVESGGVGNEQYF	TGCAGCGTTGAGTCCGGGGGCGTAGGGAACGAGCAGTACTTC
NA	TRBV9	TRBJ2-3	NA	CASSSLMADTQYF	TGTGCCAGCAGCTCTTTGATGGCCGATACGCAGTATTTT
TRBD1	TRBV9	TRBJ1-2	NA	CASSVAPTGVYGYTF	TGTGCCAGCAGCGTAGCTCCCACAGGGGTATATGGCTACACCTTC
TRBD1	TRBV28	TRBJ1-5	NA	CASSLTGQGDQPQHF	TGTGCCAGCAGTCTGACGGGACAGGGGGATCAGCCCCAGCATTTT
NA	TRBV5-1	TRBJ2-7	NA	CASSLYGSTYEQYF	TGCGCCAGCAGCTTGTACGGCAGCACCTACGAGCAGTACTTC
NA	TRBV5-6	TRBJ2-7	NA	CASSSGQLYEQYF	TGTGCCAGCAGCTCCGGACAGCTCTACGAGCAGTACTTC
NA	TRBV4-1	TRBJ2-7	NA	CASSQGLLGPTEQYF	TGCGCCAGCAGCCAAGGACTCCTAGGACCGACGGAGCAGTACTTC
NA	TRBV7-6	TRBJ2-7	NA	CASSLDISSYEQYF	TGTGCCAGCAGCTTAGACATAAGCTCCTACGAGCAGTACTTC
TRBD1	TRBV11-2	TRBJ2-3	NA	CASSAGGDDQYF	TGTGCCAGCAGCGCAGGGGGCGATGACCAGTATTTT
NA	TRBV6-4	TRBJ1-6	NA	CASSEAVNSPLHF	TGTGCCAGCAGCGAGGCGGTCAATTCACCCCTCCACTTT
NA	TRBV9	TRBJ2-1	NA	CASSGNSGLNEQFF	TGTGCCAGCAGCGGTAATTCAGGGCTGAATGAGCAGTTCTTC
NA	TRBV5-4	TRBJ1-1	once	CASSDRDGMNTEAFF	TGTGCCAGCAGCGATCGGGACGGCATGAACACTGAAGCTTTCTTT
NA	TRBV27	TRBJ1-5	NA	CASSSVYRGDQPQHF	TGTGCCAGCAGTTCCGTCTATAGAGGGGATCAGCCCCAGCATTTT
TRBD1	TRBV30	TRBJ1-6	NA	CAWSARDRVYSPLHF	TGTGCCTGGAGTGCCCGGGACAGGGTTTATTCACCCCTCCACTTT
NA	TRBV7-9	TRBJ1-4	NA	CASTPNQIELFF	TGTGCCAGCACGCCCAATCAAATAGAGCTGTTTTTT
NA	TRBV4-1	TRBJ2-3	NA	CASSQDQAEADTQYF	TGCGCCAGCAGCCAAGACCAGGCGGAGGCAGATACGCAGTATTTT
NA	TRBV11-2	TRBJ2-7	NA	CASSSWILSSYEQYF	TGTGCCAGCAGCTCTTGGATACTGAGCTCCTACGAGCAGTACTTC
TRBD1	TRBV28	TRBJ1-2	NA	CASSSSWTGGWNYGYTF	TGTGCCAGCAGTTCATCTTGGACAGGGGGCTGGAACTATGGCTACACCTTC
TRBD2	TRBV9	TRBJ2-3	NA	CASSVGGGGTDTQYF	TGTGCCAGCAGCGTAGGCGGGGGAGGCACAGATACGCAGTATTTT
TRBD1	TRBV7-9	TRBJ2-7	NA	CASSSDRVIYEQYF	TGTGCCAGCAGCTCGGACAGGGTGATCTACGAGCAGTACTTC
TRBD2	TRBV5-1	TRBJ2-2	NA	CASSLATGLANTGELFF	TGCGCCAGCAGCTTGGCGACTGGACTAGCGAACACCGGGGAGCTGTTTTTT
TRBD1	TRBV4-1	TRBJ2-1	NA	CASSQDRGTGYNEQFF	TGCGCCAGCAGCCAAGATCGCGGGACAGGGTACAATGAGCAGTTCTTC
TRBD1	TRBV29-1	TRBJ1-2	NA	CSVYRTGGVNYGYTF	TGCAGCGTTTACAGGACAGGGGGAGTGAACTATGGCTACACCTTC